The 17 T cell receptor beta chains below come from one sample, sequenced in a study of CD8 T cells in ankylosing spondylitis. TCRdb itself ran the 5' RACE reads through MiXCR, one entry per CDR3 protein. Counted here are 350,000 or so distinct CDR3 sequences, 11% occurring once; the ten biggest clones make up around 8.4%. The sequenced material came from blood, either unsorted or a sorted T cell fraction (not recorded which). All receptors derive from a female donor with ankylosing spondylitis or in good health (not recorded which).

This clonotype was seen at least ten times. V and J are TRBV20-1 and TRBJ2-7; 8 nucleotides agree with TRBD2. Germline CDR1 and CDR2: DFQATT and SNEGSKA (reference sequence). The V and J ends lost 0 bases and 1 base, in that order; junction bases with no gene match: 5. There are 15 residues in the CDR3. This chain's CDR3 is CSARDREGVSYEQYF. The CDR3 nucleotides are TGCAGTGCTAGAGATCGGGAGGGAGTATCCTACGAGCAGTACTTC.

This clonotype was counted at least ten times. J is TRBJ2-7 and V is TRBV5-1; 8 nucleotides align to TRBD2. Germline CDR1 reads SGHRS; CDR2 reads YFSETQ. Trimming cost V 0 bases and J 3 bases; bases outside gene matches: 5. The CDR3 has 15 residues. The DNA for the CDR3 is TGCGCCAGCAGCTTGGACGGGACTAGTCTCTACGAGCAGTACTTC. This translates into CASSLDGTSLYEQYF.

A remark on this clonotype: A much larger clone differs by one base, so this may be a read error. The conserved phenylalanine or tryptophan is not found at the CDR3 terminus, so this likely reflects a read error. The chain recombines TRBV20-1 with TRBJ1-1, with D perhaps TRBD1 (5 bases). Looked up from germline, CDR1 is DFQATT and CDR2 is SNEGSKA (reference sequence). This CDR3 contains 14 residues. Between the trimmed V and J ends, which lost 6 bases and 1 base, there was a span of 15 bases. CDR3 DNA: TGCAGTGCCGCCAGGGAGGGAGCGAACACTGAAGCTTTCTCT. Amino acid sequence: CSAAREGANTEAFS.

This clonotype was seen ten or more times. This chain uses TRBV4-3 with TRBJ1-2; 8 positions match TRBD1. From germline, CDR1 is LGHNA and CDR2 YSLEER. The CDR3 is 15 residues long. J lost 6 bases, V lost 4 bases, and 10 bases had no gene match. Here the CDR3 reads CASSPPWTGNDGYTF. In DNA form, the CDR3 reads TGCGCCAGCAGCCCTCCTTGGACAGGGAATGATGGCTACACCTTC.

This rearrangement joins TRBV30 to TRBJ2-7; 9 positions match TRBD1. CDR1 and CDR2 from the germline V gene are GTSNPN and SVGIG (reference sequence). The CDR3 has 13 amino acids. Trimming at V came to 4 bases and at J to 5 bases, leaving 6 bases not matched to a gene. The CDR3 here is CAWNWDRDHEQYF. In DNA, the CDR3 is TGTGCCTGGAACTGGGACAGGGACCACGAGCAGTACTTC.

This clonotype was counted many times. This chain joins TRBV20-1 and TRBJ2-1; possibly TRBD1 or TRBD2 for D (5 bases each). Germline V gene sequence: CDR1 DFQATT, CDR2 SNEGSKA (reference sequence). This CDR3 has 13 amino acids. Trimming removed 3 bases at V and 6 bases at J, with 12 bases between. The CDR3 here is CSASGGWRNEQFF. In DNA, the CDR3 is TGCAGTGCTAGTGGGGGTTGGCGCAATGAGCAGTTCTTC.

The rearrangement uses TRBV4-2 and TRBJ1-2; D might be TRBD1 (5 bases). The CDR3 spans 16 residues. CDR1 LGHNA and CDR2 YNFKEQ come from the germline V gene. Deletions cut 4 bases from V and 6 bases from J, with 21 bases between. The CDR3 nucleotides read TGTGCCAGCAGCCCTGCGGTCCCTAGAGGGGACGATGGCTACACCTTC. Its translation is CASSPAVPRGDDGYTF.

J is TRBJ1-2 and V is TRBV29-1; 9 bases agree with TRBD1. CDR1 is SQVTM, CDR2 ANQGSEA, per germline. The CDR3 has 15 amino acids. The J segment lost 11 bases and the V segment lost 5 bases, leaving 18 bases of the junction unmatched. The CDR3 coding sequence is TGCAGCGTTAAATTGGGTGGGGGACAGGGAGGTGGTTACACCTTC. Translation: CSVKLGGGQGGGYTF.

This clonotype was seen many times. The J gene is TRBJ1-5, the V gene TRBV20-1, with D unresolved. Per the germline V gene, CDR1 is DFQATT and CDR2 is SNEGSKA (reference sequence). The length of the CDR3 is 13 residues. Trimming removed 1 base from V and 0 bases from J, with 4 bases in between. The CDR3 DNA is TGCAGTGCTAGAGCCCTTAGCAATCAGCCCCAGCATTTT. This translates into CSARALSNQPQHF.

Comments on this clonotype: A clone one base away is much larger, so this may be a read error. The chain links TRBV29-1 to TRBJ1-1; D is ambiguous. CDR1 is SQVTM and CDR2 is ANQGSEA in the germline V gene. CDR3 length: 11 residues. Trimming pared 8 bases from V and 1 base from J, leaving 8 bases between. The CDR3 sequence: CSLVQNTEAFF. DNA of the CDR3: TGCAGCTTGGTCCAGAACACTGAAGCTTTCTTT.

This clonotype was seen only a few times. The genes are TRBV2 and TRBJ2-4, with TRBD2 matching 8 bases. Germline CDR1 is SNHLY and CDR2 is FYNNEI. The V segment lost 5 bases and the J segment 2 bases; nucleotides outside the gene matches: 5. The CDR3 contains 15 residues. The CDR3 bases are TGTGCCAGCAGTAAGATAGCGGGGACCAAAAACATTCAGTACTTC. It specifies CASSKIAGTKNIQYF. Looking up the rest from reference TRBV2 and TRBJ2-4 gives the full variable domain: EPEVTQTPSHQVTQMGQEVILRCVPISNHLYFYWYRQILGQKVEFLVSFYNNEISEKSEIFDDQFSVERPDGSNFTLKIRSTKLEDSAMYFCASSKIAGTKNIQYFGAGTRLSVL.

The sample holds many counts of this clonotype. This chain joins TRBV12-3 or TRBV12-4 and TRBJ1-1; D is uncertain. Trimming removed 8 bases at V and 4 bases at J, with 14 bases between. The CDR3 is 13 amino acids. The CDR3 loop is CASWVGSGTEAFF. DNA of the CDR3: TGTGCCAGCTGGGTGGGAAGTGGCACTGAAGCTTTCTTT.

The V gene is TRBV27, the J gene TRBJ1-1; tentatively, D is TRBD1 (6 bases). This CDR3 has 14 residues. Trimming took 8 bases from V and 1 from J, leaving 14 bases between them. Germline-derived CDR1 and CDR2 are MNHEY and SMNVEV (reference sequence). This CDR3 reads CASQSTTGNTEAFF. The CDR3 DNA reads as TGTGCCAGCCAGTCTACGACAGGGAACACTGAAGCTTTCTTT.

The chain links TRBV18 to TRBJ1-5; 12 nucleotides align to TRBD1. This CDR3 region has 16 residues. Germline values: CDR1 KGHSH, CDR2 LQKENI. After removal of 3 bases from V and 4 bases from J, the junction contained 4 bases not matched to a gene. The CDR3 region has the DNA TGTGCCAGCTCACCGGGGACAGGGGGCCAAAATCAGCCCCAGCATTTT. Translating it yields CASSPGTGGQNQPQHF.

This clonotype was detected a few times. Possible read error: a much larger clone is one base away. The rearrangement joins TRBV5-1 to TRBJ1-1; a possible D gene is TRBD1 (5 bases). CDR1 and CDR2 (germline): SGHRS, YFSETQ. The CDR3 has 14 amino acids. Trimming cost V 3 bases and J 0 bases, with 9 bases left between them. DNA of the CDR3: TGCGCCAGCAGCTCGACAGTCATGAACACTGAAGCTTTCTTT. Translated: CASSSTVMNTEAFF. Variable domain in full (rest from reference TRBV5-1 and TRBJ1-1): KAGVTQTPRYLIKTRGQQVTLSCSPISGHRSVSWYQQTPGQGLQFLFEYFSETQRNKGNFPGRFSGRQFSNSRSEMNVSTLELGDSALYLCASSSTVMNTEAFFGQGTRLTVV.

This clonotype was picked up many times. The chain is built from TRBV7-7 and TRBJ2-5; D is possibly TRBD2 (6 bases). Per the germline V gene, CDR1 is SSHAT and CDR2 is FNYEAQ (reference sequence). This CDR3 is built from 14 residues. V was cut by 3 bases and J by 1 base, with 9 bases left in between. The DNA for the CDR3 is TGTGCCAGCAGCTTCGGGACTTCCCAAGAGACCCAGTACTTC. It codes for CASSFGTSQETQYF.

The V and J genes are TRBV14 and TRBJ2-4, with D possibly matching TRBD2 (6 bases). The CDR3 sequence is 14 residues long. Looked up from germline, CDR1 is SGHDN and CDR2 is FVKESK. The V gene lost 4 bases and the J gene lost 7 bases, with 14 bases spanning the gap. The CDR3 sequence: CASSLLARRNIQYF. The CDR3 bases are TGTGCCAGCAGCCTTCTAGCGAGGAGGAACATTCAGTACTTC.